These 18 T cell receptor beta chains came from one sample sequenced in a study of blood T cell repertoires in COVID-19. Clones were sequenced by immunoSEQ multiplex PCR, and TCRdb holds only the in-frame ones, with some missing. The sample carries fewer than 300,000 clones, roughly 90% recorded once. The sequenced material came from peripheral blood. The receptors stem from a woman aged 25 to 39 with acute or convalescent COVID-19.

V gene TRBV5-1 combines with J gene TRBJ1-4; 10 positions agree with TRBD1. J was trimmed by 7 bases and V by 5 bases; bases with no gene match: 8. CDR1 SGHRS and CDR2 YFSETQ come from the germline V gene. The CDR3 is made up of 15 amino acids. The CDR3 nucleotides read TGCGCCAGCAGAGGACAGGGGGGCGCGGGTGAAAAACTGTTTTTT. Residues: CASRGQGGAGEKLFF.

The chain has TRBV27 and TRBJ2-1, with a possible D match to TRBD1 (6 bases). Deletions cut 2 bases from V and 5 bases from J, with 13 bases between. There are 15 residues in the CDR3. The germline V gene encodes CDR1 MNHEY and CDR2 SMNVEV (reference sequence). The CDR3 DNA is TGTGCCAGCAGTTTAGGGACACCTTTTCACAATGAGCAGTTCTTC. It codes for CASSLGTPFHNEQFF.

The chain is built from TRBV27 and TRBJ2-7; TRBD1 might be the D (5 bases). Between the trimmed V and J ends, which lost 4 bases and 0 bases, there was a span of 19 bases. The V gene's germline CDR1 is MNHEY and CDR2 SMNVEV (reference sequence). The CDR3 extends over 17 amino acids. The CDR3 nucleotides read TGTGCCAGCAGTTCGTATAAAGGGGCAGGAAGCTCCTACGAGCAGTACTTC. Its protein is CASSSYKGAGSSYEQYF.

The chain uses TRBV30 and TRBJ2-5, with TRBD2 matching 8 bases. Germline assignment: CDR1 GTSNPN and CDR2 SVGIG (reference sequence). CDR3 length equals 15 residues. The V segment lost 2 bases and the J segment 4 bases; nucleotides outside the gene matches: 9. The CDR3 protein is CAWSFLAGSIETQYF. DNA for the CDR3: TGTGCCTGGAGTTTCCTAGCGGGCAGCATAGAGACCCAGTACTTC.

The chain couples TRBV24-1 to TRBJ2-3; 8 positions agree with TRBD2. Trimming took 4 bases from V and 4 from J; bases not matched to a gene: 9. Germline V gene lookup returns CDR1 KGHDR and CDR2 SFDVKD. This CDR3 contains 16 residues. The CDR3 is CATSDPSGSGADTQYF. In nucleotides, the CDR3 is TGTGCCACCAGTGACCCAAGCGGGAGTGGCGCAGATACGCAGTATTTT.

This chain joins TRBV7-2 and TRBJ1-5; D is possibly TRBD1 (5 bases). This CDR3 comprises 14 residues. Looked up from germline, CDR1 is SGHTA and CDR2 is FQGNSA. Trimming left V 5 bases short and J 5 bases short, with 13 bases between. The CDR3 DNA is TGTGCCAGCAGCCCAGGACAAACCCATCAGCCCCAGCATTTT. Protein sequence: CASSPGQTHQPQHF.

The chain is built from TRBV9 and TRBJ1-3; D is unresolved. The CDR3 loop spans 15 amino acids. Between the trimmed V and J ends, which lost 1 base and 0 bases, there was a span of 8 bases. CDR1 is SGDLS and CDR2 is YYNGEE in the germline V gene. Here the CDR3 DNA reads TGTGCCAGCAGCGTATCTGGGAGCTCTGGAAACACCATATATTTT. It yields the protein CASSVSGSSGNTIYF.

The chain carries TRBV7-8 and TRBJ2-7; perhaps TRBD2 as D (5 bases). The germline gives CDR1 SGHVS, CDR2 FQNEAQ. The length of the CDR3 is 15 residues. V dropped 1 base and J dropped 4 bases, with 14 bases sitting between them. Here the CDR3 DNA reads TGTGCCAGCAGCTTAGACGGCAAGCGGAGATACGAGCAGTACTTC. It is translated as CASSLDGKRRYEQYF.

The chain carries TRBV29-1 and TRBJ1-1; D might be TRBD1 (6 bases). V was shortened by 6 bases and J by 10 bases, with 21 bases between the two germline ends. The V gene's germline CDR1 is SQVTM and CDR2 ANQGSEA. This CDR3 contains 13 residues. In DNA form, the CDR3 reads TGCAGCGTCTTGGGATCAGGTCTGACAGGAGCTTTCTTT. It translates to CSVLGSGLTGAFF.

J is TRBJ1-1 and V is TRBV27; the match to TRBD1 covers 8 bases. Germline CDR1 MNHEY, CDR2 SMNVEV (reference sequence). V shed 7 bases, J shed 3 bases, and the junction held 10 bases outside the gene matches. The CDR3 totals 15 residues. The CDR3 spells CASKRRQGRDTEAFF. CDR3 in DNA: TGTGCCAGCAAGAGAAGACAGGGGCGGGACACTGAAGCTTTCTTT.

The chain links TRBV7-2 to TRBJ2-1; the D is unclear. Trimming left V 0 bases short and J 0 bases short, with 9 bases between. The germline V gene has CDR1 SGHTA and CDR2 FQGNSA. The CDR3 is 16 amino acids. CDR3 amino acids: CASSLAASASYNEQFF. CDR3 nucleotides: TGTGCCAGCAGCTTAGCCGCCAGCGCCTCCTACAATGAGCAGTTCTTC.

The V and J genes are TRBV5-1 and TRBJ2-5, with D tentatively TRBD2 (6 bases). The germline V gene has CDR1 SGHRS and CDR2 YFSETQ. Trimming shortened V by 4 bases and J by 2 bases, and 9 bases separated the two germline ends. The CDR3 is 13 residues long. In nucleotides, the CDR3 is TGCGCCAGCAGCCCCGGGAGTCAAGAGACCCAGTACTTC. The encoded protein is CASSPGSQETQYF.

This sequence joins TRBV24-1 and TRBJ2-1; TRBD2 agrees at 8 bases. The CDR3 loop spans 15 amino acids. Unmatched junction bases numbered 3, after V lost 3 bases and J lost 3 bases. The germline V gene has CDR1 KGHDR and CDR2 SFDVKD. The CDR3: CATSDPSGLYNEQFF. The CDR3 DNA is TGTGCCACCAGTGATCCTAGCGGGCTCTACAATGAGCAGTTCTTC.

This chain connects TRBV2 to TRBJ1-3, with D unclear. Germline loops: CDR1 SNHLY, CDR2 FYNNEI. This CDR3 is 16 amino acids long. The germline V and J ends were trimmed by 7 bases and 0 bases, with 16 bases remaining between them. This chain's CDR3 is CASISVRSRSGNTIYF. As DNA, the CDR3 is TGTGCCAGCATCAGTGTTCGATCCCGCTCTGGAAACACCATATATTTT.

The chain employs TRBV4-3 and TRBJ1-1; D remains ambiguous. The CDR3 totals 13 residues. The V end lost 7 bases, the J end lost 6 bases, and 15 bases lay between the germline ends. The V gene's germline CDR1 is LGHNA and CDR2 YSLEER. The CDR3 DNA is TGCGCCAGCAACGAGGTAATTGGGTCTGAAGCTTTCTTT. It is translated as CASNEVIGSEAFF.

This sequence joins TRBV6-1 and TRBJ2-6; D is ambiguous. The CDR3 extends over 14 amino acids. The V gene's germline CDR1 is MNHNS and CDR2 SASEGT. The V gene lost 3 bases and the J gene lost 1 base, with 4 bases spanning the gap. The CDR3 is CASSELSGANVLTF. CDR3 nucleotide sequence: TGTGCCAGCAGTGAGTTATCTGGGGCCAACGTCCTGACTTTC.

CDR3 DNA: TGTGCCAGCGGTCTAGCGGGATCCACCTACGAGCAGTACTTC. It translates to CASGLAGSTYEQYF. The chain is built from TRBV27 and TRBJ2-7; the match to TRBD2 covers 9 bases. Trimming at V came to 8 bases and at J to 2 bases, leaving 7 bases not matched to a gene. The CDR3 spans 14 residues. Per the germline V gene, CDR1 is MNHEY and CDR2 is SMNVEV (reference sequence).

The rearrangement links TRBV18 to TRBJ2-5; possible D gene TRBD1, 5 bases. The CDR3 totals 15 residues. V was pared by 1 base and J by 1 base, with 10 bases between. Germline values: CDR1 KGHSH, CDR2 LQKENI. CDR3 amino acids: CASSPRIDSQETQYF. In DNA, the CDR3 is TGTGCCAGCTCACCACGTATTGACAGCCAAGAGACCCAGTACTTC.